Sequencing of this TCR beta chain was carried out in a study of cytomegalovirus exposure and HLA in healthy donors. Study-wide results and caveats: Usually a TCR sequence was rare, but some public TCRs were found in many donors. The authors judged a highly shared variant cluster likely a sequencing artifact. In a later analysis, TCR beta V- and J-gene trimming was associated with a missense DCLRE1C variant.

Note on this clone: Its antigen remains unknown.

Both 60 Vbeta primers and 13 Jbeta primers went into the PCR. Only in-frame clones appear in the TCRdb table, and some are missing; sequencing was by immunoSEQ multiplex PCR. The repertoire includes 100,000 to 150,000 clones, around three quarters of them detected once, and 9.5% to 15% sits in the top ten. The sample was PBMCs. The TCR sequence derives from a woman aged 40-49 years in good health and CMV-seropositive.

The CDR3 protein is CASSERAGTGNNSPLHF. DNA for the CDR3: TGTGCCAGCAGTGAGAGGGCCGGGACAGGAAATAATTCACCCCTCCACTTT. The rearrangement uses TRBV2 and TRBJ1-6; 8 nucleotides match TRBD1. CDR3 length equals 17 residues. Germline assignment: CDR1 SNHLY and CDR2 FYNNEI. The V gene end was trimmed by 3 bases and the J gene end by 5 bases; junction bases not matched to a gene: 9.